The 16 T cell receptor beta chains below all came from one sample that was sequenced in a study of T cells in Graves' hyperthyroidism and ophthalmopathy. Authors of the study amplified TCR beta CDR3 regions from RNA transcripts. The primer set for the first-round RT-PCR of the TCR CDR3 was HTBI. Each CDR3 protein gets one entry after TCRdb re-called the multiplex PCR reads with MiXCR. Of some 370,000 distinct CDR3 sequences listed, about an eighth are singletons. The sequencing input was blood. The receptors originated from a man between 45 and 60 years old with Graves' ophthalmopathy.

In this sample, this clonotype turned up a few times. J is TRBJ2-3 and V is TRBV9; 9 positions match TRBD2. The germline V gene encodes CDR1 SGDLS and CDR2 YYNGEE. The V and J ends lost 0 bases and 5 bases, in that order; junction bases with no gene match: 10. The CDR3 has 17 residues. The CDR3 is CASSVAAGTSNGDTQYF. The CDR3 region has the DNA TGTGCCAGCAGCGTAGCGGCCGGGACTAGCAATGGAGATACGCAGTATTTT.

This clonotype was seen a few times. The chain couples TRBV10-3 to TRBJ2-5, with 14 bases aligning to TRBD2. CDR3 length: 17 amino acids. V shed 0 bases and J 4 bases; nucleotides not matched to a gene: 4. CDR1 ENHRY and CDR2 SYGVKD come from the germline V gene. The CDR3 DNA reads TGTGCCATCAGTGAGTCGAGGACTAGCGGGAGGCCAGAGACCCAGTACTTC. Its translation is CAISESRTSGRPETQYF.

The chain employs TRBV7-8 and TRBJ2-2, with TRBD2 matching 14 bases. Germline V lookup: CDR1 SGHVS, CDR2 FQNEAQ. CDR3 length: 18 amino acids. The ends lost 5 bases at V and 4 bases at J; junction bases unmatched: 9. The CDR3 reads CASSRIGTSGSSTGELFF. In DNA form, the CDR3 reads TGTGCCAGCAGCCGAATCGGGACTAGCGGGAGTAGCACCGGGGAGCTGTTTTTT.

This clonotype has a count of ten or more. The chain is built from TRBV7-6 and TRBJ2-3, with D hard to call. Germline V CDR1 and CDR2: SGHVS, FNYEAQ. V was cut by 1 base and J by 6 bases, with 8 bases left in between. The CDR3 is 13 residues long. This CDR3 reads CASSLVFADTQYF. CDR3 coding DNA: TGTGCCAGCAGCTTAGTCTTCGCGGATACGCAGTATTTT.

The table lists this clonotype with a few counts. The chain recombines TRBV19 with TRBJ2-5, with D maybe TRBD1 (5 bases). The CDR3 runs to 14 residues. Trimming removed 7 bases from V and 1 base from J, with 13 bases in between. The germline V gene encodes CDR1 LNHDA and CDR2 SQIVND (reference sequence). The CDR3 nucleotides are TGTGCCAGTAAGTCGACAGTGATCCAAGAGACCCAGTACTTC. Its translation: CASKSTVIQETQYF.

This clonotype was detected many times. The chain recombines TRBV7-9 with TRBJ2-3; D remains unclear. The germline V gene encodes CDR1 SEHNR and CDR2 FQNEAQ (reference sequence). The ends were cut back, 3 bases at V and 3 bases at J, with 10 bases in the middle. The CDR3 loop spans 14 amino acids. The CDR3 sequence: CASSFAHETDTQYF. CDR3 sequence (DNA): TGTGCCAGCAGCTTCGCTCACGAAACAGATACGCAGTATTTT.

The chain employs TRBV3-1 and TRBJ2-1, with D tentatively TRBD2 (6 bases). V lost 2 bases and J 7 bases, leaving 12 bases between the germline ends. CDR3 size: 14 residues. Looked up from germline, CDR1 is LGHDT and CDR2 is YNNKEL (reference sequence). CDR3 amino acids: CASSQTGTRNEQFF. CDR3 DNA: TGTGCCAGCAGCCAAACCGGGACTCGGAATGAGCAGTTCTTC.

This clonotype was observed a few times. The rearrangement links TRBV9 to TRBJ1-5; possibly TRBD1 for D (5 bases). The CDR3 is 14 residues long. CDR1 and CDR2 (germline): SGDLS, YYNGEE. The V end lost 2 bases, the J end lost 0 bases, and 6 bases lay between the germline ends. CDR3: CASSVGGSNQPQHF. The CDR3, as DNA: TGTGCCAGCAGCGTCGGGGGTAGCAATCAGCCCCAGCATTTT.

The sample holds a few counts of this clonotype. The J gene is TRBJ2-2, the V gene TRBV7-9, with 7 bases matching TRBD2. CDR1 and CDR2 from the germline V gene are SEHNR and FQNEAQ (reference sequence). Trimming removed 5 bases from V and 3 bases from J; junction bases left unmatched: 12. There are 17 residues in the CDR3. CDR3 sequence reads: CASSPGSSGMHTGELFF. The CDR3 region has the DNA TGTGCCAGCAGCCCGGGGTCTAGCGGAATGCACACCGGGGAGCTGTTTTTT.

The sample holds a few counts of this clonotype. The J gene is TRBJ2-3, the V gene TRBV24-1; 7 nucleotides match TRBD2. This CDR3 is built from 18 residues. Losses at the gene ends were 3 bases for V and 0 bases for J; bases not matched to a gene: 11. Germline V CDR1 and CDR2: KGHDR, SFDVKD. CDR3 DNA: TGTGCCACCAGTGATCTCTCCGGGAGCGGGGTCAGCACAGATACGCAGTATTTT. As protein: CATSDLSGSGVSTDTQYF.

The chain couples TRBV5-4 to TRBJ1-4; TRBD1 agrees at 9 bases. Germline values: CDR1 SGHNT, CDR2 YYREEE (reference sequence). The V gene end was trimmed by 2 bases and the J gene end by 8 bases; junction bases not matched to a gene: 10. The CDR3 length is 16 residues. CDR3 residues: CASSFRLGQGREKLFF. Here the CDR3 DNA reads TGTGCCAGCAGCTTCCGACTGGGACAGGGAAGGGAAAAACTGTTTTTT.

The chain employs TRBV6-2 or TRBV6-3 and TRBJ2-5; maybe TRBD2 (6 bases). The CDR3 contains 14 residues. V lost 5 bases and J lost 7, with 17 bases in between. Germline CDR1 is MNHEY and CDR2 is SVGEGT. In DNA, the CDR3 is TGTGCCAGCAGTGGGGGGAGAGGATCCGTGACCCAGTACTTC. It translates to CASSGGRGSVTQYF.

The sample holds a few counts of this clonotype. The genes are TRBV7-6 and TRBJ2-3; D gene unclear. Germline CDR1 is SGHVS and CDR2 is FNYEAQ. The CDR3 sequence is 14 residues long. The V end lost 0 bases, the J end lost 4 bases, and 8 bases lay between the germline ends. For the CDR3, the DNA is TGTGCCAGCAGCTTAGCGTCTGGGGCAGATACGCAGTATTTT. Translating gives CASSLASGADTQYF.

This clonotype was counted ten times or more. The chain carries TRBV3-1 and TRBJ1-2, with no clear D. The CDR3 consists of 13 residues. The germline V gene encodes CDR1 LGHDT and CDR2 YNNKEL (reference sequence). The ends were cut back, 0 bases at V and 3 bases at J, with 5 bases in the middle. For the CDR3, the DNA is TGTGCCAGCAGCCAAGAGGCCCACTATGGCTACACCTTC. Protein: CASSQEAHYGYTF.

This clonotype was seen many times. The chain is built from TRBV6-1 and TRBJ1-2; 8 bases agree with TRBD1. This CDR3 comprises 14 residues. The V and J ends lost 2 bases and 4 bases, in that order; junction bases with no gene match: 3. Germline values: CDR1 MNHNS, CDR2 SASEGT. The CDR3 DNA follows: TGTGCCAGCAGTGAACGGACAGGGCTCTATGGCTACACCTTC. The encoded protein is CASSERTGLYGYTF.

In the case of this clonotype: The junction departs from the called germline gene at one end, perhaps through a read error. This chain uses TRBV18 with TRBJ2-5; TRBD1 is a possible D gene (6 bases). Germline loops: CDR1 KGHSH, CDR2 LQKENI. The CDR3 loop spans 13 amino acids. CDR3 in DNA: TGCGCCAGCCCACCAGGACAGTCAGAGACCCAGTACTTC. Amino acid sequence: CASPPGQSETQYF. Variable domain in full (rest from reference TRBV18 and TRBJ2-5): NAGVMQNPRHLVRRRGQEARLRCSPMKGHSHVYWYRQLPEEGLKFMVYLQKENIIDESGMPKERFSAEFPKEGPSILRIQQVVRGDSAAYFCASPPGQSETQYFGPGTRLLVL.